The 4 T cell receptor beta chains listed next were all sequenced from one sample in a study of CD8+CD57+ T cells in acquired aplastic anemia. Profiling that covered TCR beta VDJ and CDR3 relied on genomic DNA as its template. In TCRdb, the reads were re-called with MiXCR into one record per CDR3 protein. This sample has hundreds of thousands of distinct CDR3 sequences, with 65% to 75% found just once. The sequencing input was sorted CD4+, CD8+, or CD8+CD57+ T cells (not recorded which) from PBMCs. These receptors all come from a human donor in good health, serving as a control.

J is TRBJ1-2 and V is TRBV19; D unresolved. The CDR3 extends over 14 amino acids. The germline V gene encodes CDR1 LNHDA and CDR2 SQIVND (reference sequence). Between the trimmed V and J ends, which lost 6 bases and 4 bases, there was a span of 15 bases. CDR3 nucleotides: TGTGCCAGTAGCCGGCAGGCCAAGGGCTATGGCTACACCTTC. Its protein product is CASSRQAKGYGYTF.

The CDR3 DNA sequence: TGTGCCAGCAGTAGGTACAGGGGAGGGAATCAGCCCCAGCATTTT. It specifies CASSRYRGGNQPQHF. The J gene is TRBJ1-5, the V gene TRBV2; 7 bases match TRBD1. The CDR3 covers 15 residues. The J segment lost 4 bases and the V segment lost 5 bases, leaving 8 bases of the junction unmatched. The germline V gene has CDR1 SNHLY and CDR2 FYNNEI. Full variable domain (outside the CDR3, taken from reference TRBV2 and TRBJ1-5): EPEVTQTPSHQVTQMGQEVILRCVPISNHLYFYWYRQILGQKVEFLVSFYNNEISEKSEIFDDQFSVERPDGSNFTLKIRSTKLEDSAMYFCASSRYRGGNQPQHFGDGTRLSIL.

This chain joins TRBV20-1 and TRBJ2-1, with a tentative D call TRBD1 (6 bases). In germline, CDR1 is DFQATT, CDR2 SNEGSKA (reference sequence). The CDR3 sequence is 12 residues long. The germline V and J ends were trimmed by 0 bases and 14 bases, with 14 bases remaining between them. DNA of the CDR3: TGCAGTGCTAGAGACAGGGGCTCCCGCGAGTTCTTC. The encoded protein is CSARDRGSREFF.

The genes are TRBV6-1 and TRBJ1-5; 8 bases agree with TRBD1. In germline, CDR1 is MNHNS, CDR2 SASEGT. The CDR3 is 14 amino acids. Germline trimming cut 5 bases from V and 8 bases from J; bases unmatched to any gene: 8. The CDR3 nucleotides read TGTGCCAGCAGTACCCGGACAGGGTTAGAGCCCCAGCATTTT. Translating it yields CASSTRTGLEPQHF.